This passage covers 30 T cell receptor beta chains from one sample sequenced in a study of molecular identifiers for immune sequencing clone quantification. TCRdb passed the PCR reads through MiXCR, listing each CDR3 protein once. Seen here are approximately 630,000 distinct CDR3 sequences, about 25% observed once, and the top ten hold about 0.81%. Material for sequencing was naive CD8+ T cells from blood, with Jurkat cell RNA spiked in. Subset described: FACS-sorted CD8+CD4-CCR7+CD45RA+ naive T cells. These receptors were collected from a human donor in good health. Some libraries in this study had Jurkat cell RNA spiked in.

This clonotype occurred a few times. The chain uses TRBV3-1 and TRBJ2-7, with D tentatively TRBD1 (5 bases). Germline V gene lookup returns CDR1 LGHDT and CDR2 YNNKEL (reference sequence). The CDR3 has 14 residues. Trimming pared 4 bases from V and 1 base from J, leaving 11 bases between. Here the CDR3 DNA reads TGTGCCAGCAGCCCCATCCAGGGATCCTACGAGCAGTACTTC. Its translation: CASSPIQGSYEQYF.

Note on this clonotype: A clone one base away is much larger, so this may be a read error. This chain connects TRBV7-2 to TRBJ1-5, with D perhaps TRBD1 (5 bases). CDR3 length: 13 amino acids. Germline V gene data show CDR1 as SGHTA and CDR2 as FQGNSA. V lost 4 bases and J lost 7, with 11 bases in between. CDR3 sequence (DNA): TGTGCCAGCAGCTCAAGGGGCAGGCAGCCCCAGCATTTT. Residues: CASSSRGRQPQHF.

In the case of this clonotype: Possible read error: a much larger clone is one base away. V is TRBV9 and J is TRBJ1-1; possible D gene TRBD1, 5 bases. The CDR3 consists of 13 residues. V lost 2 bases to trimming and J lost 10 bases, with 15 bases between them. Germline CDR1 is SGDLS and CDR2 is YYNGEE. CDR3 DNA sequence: TGTGCCAGCAGCGTGGGAGGCGGGGCCGCAGCTTTCTTT. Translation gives CASSVGGGAAAFF.

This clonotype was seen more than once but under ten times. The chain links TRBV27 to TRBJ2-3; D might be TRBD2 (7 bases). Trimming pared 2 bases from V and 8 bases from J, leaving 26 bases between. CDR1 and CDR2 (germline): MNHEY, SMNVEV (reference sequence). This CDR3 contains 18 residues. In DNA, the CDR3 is TGTGCCAGCAGTTTAGTTCTCGGTGGGGGGGGGGCGTCTGGTACGCAGTATTTT. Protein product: CASSLVLGGGGASGTQYF.

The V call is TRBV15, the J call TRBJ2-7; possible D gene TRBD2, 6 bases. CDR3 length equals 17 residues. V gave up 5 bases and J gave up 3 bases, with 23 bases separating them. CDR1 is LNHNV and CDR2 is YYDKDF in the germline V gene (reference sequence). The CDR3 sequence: CATSPGGRLVRSYEQYF. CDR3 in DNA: TGTGCCACCAGCCCCGGGGGAAGGTTGGTTCGGAGCTACGAGCAGTACTTC.

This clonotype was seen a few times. CDR3 in amino acids: CASSLGQEDNYQAYEQYF. The CDR3 DNA reads TGTGCCAGCAGTTTAGGACAGGAGGACAACTATCAGGCCTACGAGCAGTACTTC. This chain links TRBV12-3 or TRBV12-4 with TRBJ2-7, with D possibly TRBD1 on 6 matching bases. The CDR3 consists of 18 residues. V lost 1 base and J 2 bases, leaving 21 bases between the germline ends.

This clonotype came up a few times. The CDR3 region is CASSIWNRGSKNIQYF. CDR3 coding DNA: TGTGCCAGTAGTATATGGAACAGGGGGTCCAAAAACATTCAGTACTTC. V and J are TRBV19 and TRBJ2-4; 8 bases match TRBD1. The CDR3 runs to 16 residues. Unmatched junction bases numbered 5, after V lost 2 bases and J lost 2 bases. Looked up from germline, CDR1 is LNHDA and CDR2 is SQIVND (reference sequence).

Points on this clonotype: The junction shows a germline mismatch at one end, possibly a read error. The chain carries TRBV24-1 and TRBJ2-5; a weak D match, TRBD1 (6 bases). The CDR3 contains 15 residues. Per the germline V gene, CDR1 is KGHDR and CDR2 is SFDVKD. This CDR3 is CATSDLGRGGETPYF. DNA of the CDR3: TGTGCCACCAGTGATTTGGGACGAGGGGGAGAGACCCCGTACTTC.

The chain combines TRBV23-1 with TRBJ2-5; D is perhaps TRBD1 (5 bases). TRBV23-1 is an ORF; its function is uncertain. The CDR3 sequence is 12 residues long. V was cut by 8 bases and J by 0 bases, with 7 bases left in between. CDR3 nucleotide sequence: TGCGCCAGCGACAGCTACCAAGAGACCCAGTACTTC. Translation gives CASDSYQETQYF.

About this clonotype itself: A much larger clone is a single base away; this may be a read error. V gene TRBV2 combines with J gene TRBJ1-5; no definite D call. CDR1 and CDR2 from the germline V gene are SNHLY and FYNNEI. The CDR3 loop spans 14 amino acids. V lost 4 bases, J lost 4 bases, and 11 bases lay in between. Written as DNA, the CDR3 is TGTGCCAGCAGTGGAGGGCAATATAATCAGCCCCAGCATTTT. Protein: CASSGGQYNQPQHF.

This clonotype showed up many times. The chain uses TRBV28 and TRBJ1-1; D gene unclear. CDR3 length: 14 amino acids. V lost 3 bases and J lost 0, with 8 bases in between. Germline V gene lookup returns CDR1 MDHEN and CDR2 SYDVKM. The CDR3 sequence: CASSFLAMNTEAFF. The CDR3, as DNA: TGTGCCAGCAGTTTTTTAGCTATGAACACTGAAGCTTTCTTT.

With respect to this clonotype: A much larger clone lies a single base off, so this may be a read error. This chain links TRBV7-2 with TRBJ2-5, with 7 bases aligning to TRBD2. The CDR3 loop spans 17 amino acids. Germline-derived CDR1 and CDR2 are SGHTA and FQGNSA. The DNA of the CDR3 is TGTTCCAGCAGCACATTCTTGGCGGGGGAGAACCAAGAGACCCAGTACTTC. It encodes CSSSTFLAGENQETQYF.

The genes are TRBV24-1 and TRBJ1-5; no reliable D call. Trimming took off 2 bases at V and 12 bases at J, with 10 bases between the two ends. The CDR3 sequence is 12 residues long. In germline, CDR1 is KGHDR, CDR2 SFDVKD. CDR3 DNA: TGTGCCACCAGTGATTGGGCCGGACTCCAGCATTTT. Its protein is CATSDWAGLQHF.

This chain's CDR3 is CASSPGQGVAEAFF. The CDR3 nucleotides are TGTGCCAGCAGCCCGGGACAGGGGGTCGCTGAAGCTTTCTTT. The rearrangement uses TRBV5-6 and TRBJ1-1, with 11 positions matching TRBD1. This CDR3 region has 14 residues. Unmatched junction bases numbered 5, after V lost 4 bases and J lost 6 bases. Per the germline V gene, CDR1 is SGHDT and CDR2 is YYEEEE. Using reference TRBV5-6 and TRBJ1-1 for the parts outside the CDR3, the full variable domain is DAGVTQSPTHLIKTRGQQVTLRCSPKSGHDTVSWYQQALGQGPQFIFQYYEEEERQRGNFPDRFSGHQFPNYSSELNVNALLLGDSALYLCASSPGQGVAEAFFGQGTRLTVV.

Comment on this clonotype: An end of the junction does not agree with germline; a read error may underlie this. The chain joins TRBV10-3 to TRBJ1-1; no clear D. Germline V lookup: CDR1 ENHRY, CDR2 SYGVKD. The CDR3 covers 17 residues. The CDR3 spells CAIRAPGLGIMNTGAFF. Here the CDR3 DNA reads TGTGCCATCAGGGCCCCTGGACTCGGGATTATGAACACTGGAGCTTTCTTT.

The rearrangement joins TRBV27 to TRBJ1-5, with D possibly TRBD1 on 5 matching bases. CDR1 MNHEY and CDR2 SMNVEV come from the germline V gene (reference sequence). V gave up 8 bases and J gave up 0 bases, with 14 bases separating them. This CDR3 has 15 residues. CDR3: CASRRDGYSNQPQHF. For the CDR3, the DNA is TGTGCCAGCCGCCGGGACGGCTATAGCAATCAGCCCCAGCATTTT.

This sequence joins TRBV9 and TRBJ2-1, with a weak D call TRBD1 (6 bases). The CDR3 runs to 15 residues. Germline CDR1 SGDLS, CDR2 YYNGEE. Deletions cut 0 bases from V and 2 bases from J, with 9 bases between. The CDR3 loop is CASSVVQGPYNEQFF. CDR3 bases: TGTGCCAGCAGCGTAGTACAGGGCCCCTACAATGAGCAGTTCTTC.

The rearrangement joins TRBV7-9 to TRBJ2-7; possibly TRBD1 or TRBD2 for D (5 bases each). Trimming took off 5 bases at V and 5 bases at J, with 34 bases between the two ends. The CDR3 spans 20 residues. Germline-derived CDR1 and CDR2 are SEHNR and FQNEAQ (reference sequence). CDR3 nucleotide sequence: TGTGCCAGCAGCCCCCCCTTTTTCGGGGCGGCACCAATCCTTACCCACGAGCAGTACTTC. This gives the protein CASSPPFFGAAPILTHEQYF.

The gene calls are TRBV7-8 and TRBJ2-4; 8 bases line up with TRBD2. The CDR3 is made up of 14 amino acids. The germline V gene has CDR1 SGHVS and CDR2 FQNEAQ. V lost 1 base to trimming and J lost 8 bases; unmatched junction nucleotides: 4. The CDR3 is CASSLGGGWDIQYF. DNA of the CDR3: TGTGCCAGCAGCTTAGGCGGGGGGTGGGACATTCAGTACTTC.

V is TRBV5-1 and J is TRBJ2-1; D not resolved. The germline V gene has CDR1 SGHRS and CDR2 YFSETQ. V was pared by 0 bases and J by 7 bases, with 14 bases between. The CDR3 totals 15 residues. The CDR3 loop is CASSLASGVLNEQFF. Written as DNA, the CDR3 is TGCGCCAGCAGCTTGGCTAGTGGGGTGTTGAATGAGCAGTTCTTC.

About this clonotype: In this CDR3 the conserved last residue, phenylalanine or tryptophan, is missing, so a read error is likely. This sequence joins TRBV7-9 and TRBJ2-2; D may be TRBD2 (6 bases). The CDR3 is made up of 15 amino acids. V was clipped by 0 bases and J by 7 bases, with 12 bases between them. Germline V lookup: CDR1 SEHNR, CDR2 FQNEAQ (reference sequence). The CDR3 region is CASSLAGGSHGELFL. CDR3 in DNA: TGTGCCAGCAGCTTAGCAGGAGGGTCCCACGGGGAGCTGTTTTTA.

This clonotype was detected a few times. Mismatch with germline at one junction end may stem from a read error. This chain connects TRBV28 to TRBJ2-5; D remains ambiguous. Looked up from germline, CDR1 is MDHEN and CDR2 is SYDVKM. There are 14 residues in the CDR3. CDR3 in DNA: TGTACCAGCAATTCGGATGGTACAGAAGAGACCCAGTACTTC. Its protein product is CTSNSDGTEETQYF.

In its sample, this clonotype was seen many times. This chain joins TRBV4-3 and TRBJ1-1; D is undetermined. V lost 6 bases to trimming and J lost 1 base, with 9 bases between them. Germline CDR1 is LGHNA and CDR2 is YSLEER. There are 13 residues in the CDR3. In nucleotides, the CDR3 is TGCGCCAGCAGTTCGCCAGAGAACACTGAAGCTTTCTTT. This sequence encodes CASSSPENTEAFF.

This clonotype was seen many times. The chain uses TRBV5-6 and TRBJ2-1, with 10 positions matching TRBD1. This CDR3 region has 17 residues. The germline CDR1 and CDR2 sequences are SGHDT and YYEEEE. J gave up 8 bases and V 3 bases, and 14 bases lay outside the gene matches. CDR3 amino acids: CASSSARDRGSWDEQFF. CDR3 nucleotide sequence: TGTGCCAGCAGCTCAGCCCGGGACAGGGGCTCCTGGGATGAGCAGTTCTTC.

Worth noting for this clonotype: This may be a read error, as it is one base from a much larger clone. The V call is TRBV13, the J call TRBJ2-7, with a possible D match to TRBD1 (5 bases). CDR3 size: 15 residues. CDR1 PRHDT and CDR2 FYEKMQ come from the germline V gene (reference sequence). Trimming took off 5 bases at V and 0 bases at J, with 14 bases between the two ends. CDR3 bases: TGTGCCAGCAGCCCCTCGACAGCGAGCTCCTACGAGCAGTACTTC. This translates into CASSPSTASSYEQYF.

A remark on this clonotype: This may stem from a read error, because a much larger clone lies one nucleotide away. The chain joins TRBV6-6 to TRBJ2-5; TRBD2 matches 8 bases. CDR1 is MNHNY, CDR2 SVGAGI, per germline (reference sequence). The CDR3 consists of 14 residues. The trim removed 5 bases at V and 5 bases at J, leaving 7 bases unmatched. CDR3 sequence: CASSARTSSETQYF. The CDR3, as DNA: TGTGCCAGCAGTGCGCGGACTAGCTCGGAGACCCAGTACTTC.

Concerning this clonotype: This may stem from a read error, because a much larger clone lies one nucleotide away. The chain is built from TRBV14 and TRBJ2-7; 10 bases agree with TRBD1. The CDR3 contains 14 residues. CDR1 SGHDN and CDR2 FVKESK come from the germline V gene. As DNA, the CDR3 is TGTGCCAGCAGCCAGAGGACAGGGGGTTACGGGCAGTACTTC. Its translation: CASSQRTGGYGQYF. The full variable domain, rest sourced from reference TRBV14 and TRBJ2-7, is EAGVTQFPSHSVIEKGQTVTLRCDPISGHDNLYWYRRVMGKEIKFLLHFVKESKQDESGMPNNRFLAERTGGTYSTLKVQPAELEDSGVYFCASSQRTGGYGQYFGPGTRLTVT.

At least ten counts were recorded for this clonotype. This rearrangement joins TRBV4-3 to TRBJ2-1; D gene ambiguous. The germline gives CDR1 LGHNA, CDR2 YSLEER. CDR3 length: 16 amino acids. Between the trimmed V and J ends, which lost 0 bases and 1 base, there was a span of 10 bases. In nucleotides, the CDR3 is TGCGCCAGCAGCCAAGATCAAGGTAGTTCCTACAATGAGCAGTTCTTC. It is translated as CASSQDQGSSYNEQFF.

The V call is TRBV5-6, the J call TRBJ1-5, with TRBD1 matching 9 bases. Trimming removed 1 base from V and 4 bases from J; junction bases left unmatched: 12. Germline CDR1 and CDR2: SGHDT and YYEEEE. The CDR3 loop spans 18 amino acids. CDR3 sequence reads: CASSLYTGGLRNNQPQHF. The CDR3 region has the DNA TGTGCCAGCAGCTTGTATACAGGGGGCTTGAGGAATAATCAGCCCCAGCATTTT.

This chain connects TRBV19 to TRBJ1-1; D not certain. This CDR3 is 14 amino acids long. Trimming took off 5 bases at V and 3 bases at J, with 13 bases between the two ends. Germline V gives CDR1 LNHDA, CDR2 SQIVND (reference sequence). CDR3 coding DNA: TGTGCCAGTAGTCCACCAAACGGGTACACTGAAGCTTTCTTT. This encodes CASSPPNGYTEAFF.